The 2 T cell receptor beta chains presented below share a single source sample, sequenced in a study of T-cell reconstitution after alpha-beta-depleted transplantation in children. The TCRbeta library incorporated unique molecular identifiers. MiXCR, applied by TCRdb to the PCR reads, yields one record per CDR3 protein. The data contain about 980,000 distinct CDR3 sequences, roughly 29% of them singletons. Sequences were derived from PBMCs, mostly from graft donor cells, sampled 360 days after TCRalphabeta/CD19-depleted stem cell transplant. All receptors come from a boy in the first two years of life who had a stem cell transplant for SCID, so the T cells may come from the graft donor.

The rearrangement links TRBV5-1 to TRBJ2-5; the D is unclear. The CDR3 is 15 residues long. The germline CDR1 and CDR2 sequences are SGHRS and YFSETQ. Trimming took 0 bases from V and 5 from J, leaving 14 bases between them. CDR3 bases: TGCGCCAGCAGCTTGGTAATCGCAGGCGCGGAGACCCAGTACTTC. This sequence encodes CASSLVIAGAETQYF.

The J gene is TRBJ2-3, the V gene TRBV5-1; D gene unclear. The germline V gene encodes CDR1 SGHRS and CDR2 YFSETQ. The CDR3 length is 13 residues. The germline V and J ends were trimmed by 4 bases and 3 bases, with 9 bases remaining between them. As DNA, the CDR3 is TGCGCCAGCAGCCCGGATCATACAGATACGCAGTATTTT. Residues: CASSPDHTDTQYF.